Presented here are 15 T cell receptor beta chains from one specimen sequenced in a study of T cells in Graves' hyperthyroidism and ophthalmopathy. Amplified TCR beta CDR3 regions came from RNA transcripts. When the TCR CDR3 underwent first-round RT-PCR, the HTBI primer set was used. A single record per CDR3 protein comes from TCRdb applying MiXCR to the multiplex PCR reads. Here the sample spans about 840,000 distinct CDR3 sequences, over 35% being singletons. Sequenced sample: blood. All receptors derive from a man between 18 and 35 years old with Graves' hyperthyroidism.

This clonotype was detected many times. This rearrangement joins TRBV29-1 to TRBJ2-5; the D gene is possibly TRBD1 (6 bases). V gave up 6 bases and J gave up 4 bases, with 15 bases separating them. Germline V lookup: CDR1 SQVTM, CDR2 ANQGSEA. The CDR3 extends over 13 amino acids. The CDR3 loop is CSVRTEGVETQYF. The CDR3 DNA is TGCAGCGTCCGGACAGAGGGCGTAGAGACCCAGTACTTC.

Only a few counts were recorded for this clonotype. The chain has TRBV25-1 and TRBJ2-7; the D is unclear. V lost 3 bases, J lost 6 bases, and 9 bases lay in between. This CDR3 is built from 12 residues. Germline assignment: CDR1 MGHDK and CDR2 SYGVNS. CDR3 sequence reads: CASSDAWGEQYF. CDR3 DNA: TGTGCCAGCAGTGACGCCTGGGGCGAGCAGTACTTC.

There are many counts of this clonotype. This rearrangement joins TRBV15 to TRBJ2-2, with D uncertain. Germline values: CDR1 LNHNV, CDR2 YYDKDF (reference sequence). The CDR3 covers 14 residues. Trimming left V 1 base short and J 4 bases short, with 7 bases between. The CDR3 nucleotides read TGTGCCACCAGCAGAGTCGGCAGCACCGGGGAGCTGTTTTTT. Protein sequence: CATSRVGSTGELFF.

This clonotype was seen only a few times. V gene TRBV6-6 combines with J gene TRBJ2-7; TRBD1 aligns across 9 bases. Germline values: CDR1 MNHNY, CDR2 SVGAGI (reference sequence). J lost 4 bases, V lost 5 bases, and 6 bases had no gene match. The CDR3 sequence is 14 residues long. CDR3 nucleotides: TGTGCCAGCAGTACCAGGACAGGGGAGTACGAGCAGTACTTC. It codes for CASSTRTGEYEQYF.

V and J are TRBV2 and TRBJ1-5, with D possibly matching TRBD1 (5 bases). V shed 7 bases and J shed 0 bases, with 10 bases lying between them. Germline V gene sequence: CDR1 SNHLY, CDR2 FYNNEI. The CDR3 loop spans 14 amino acids. The CDR3 loop reads CASTLGGSNQPQHF. CDR3 sequence (DNA): TGTGCCAGCACACTCGGGGGTAGCAATCAGCCCCAGCATTTT.

The V gene is TRBV10-3, the J gene TRBJ1-2; no firm D call. With 7 bases removed from V and 0 bases from J, the gap between germline ends came to 12 bases. The CDR3 loop spans 14 amino acids. Per germline, CDR1 ENHRY and CDR2 SYGVKD. The CDR3 DNA sequence: TGTGCCATCACGACACAGACCTCTAACTATGGCTACACCTTC. This sequence encodes CAITTQTSNYGYTF.

This clonotype appeared many times. This rearrangement joins TRBV29-1 to TRBJ2-7, with D uncertain. This CDR3 spans 12 amino acids. Trimming pared 7 bases from V and 3 bases from J, leaving 13 bases between. Germline loops: CDR1 SQVTM, CDR2 ANQGSEA. CDR3 nucleotide sequence: TGCAGCGCTCTGACAACCCGCTACGAGCAGTACTTC. Translating it yields CSALTTRYEQYF.

As to this clonotype: This may come from a read error, since a much larger clone is one base off. This chain joins TRBV2 and TRBJ2-7; 12 bases are a match to TRBD2. CDR1 and CDR2 from the germline V gene are SNHLY and FYNNEI. This CDR3 spans 16 amino acids. The CDR3 here is CASSDPTSGRTYEQCF. Written as DNA, the CDR3 is TGTGCCAGCAGTGATCCAACTAGCGGGAGGACTTACGAGCAGTGCTTC. Looking up the rest from reference TRBV2 and TRBJ2-7 gives the full variable domain: EPEVTQTPSHQVTQMGQEVILRCVPISNHLYFYWYRQILGQKVEFLVSFYNNEISEKSEIFDDQFSVERPDGSNFTLKIRSTKLEDSAMYFCASSDPTSGRTYEQCFGPGTRLTVT.

This clonotype was counted at least ten times. The chain has TRBV5-1 and TRBJ1-2; D is uncertain. The germline gives CDR1 SGHRS, CDR2 YFSETQ. V was cut by 0 bases and J by 6 bases, with 15 bases left in between. CDR3 size: 15 residues. The chain's CDR3 is CASSLATQAPNGYTF. DNA of the CDR3: TGCGCCAGCAGCTTGGCCACCCAGGCCCCCAATGGCTACACCTTC.

This clonotype was picked up one time. A single base separates this from a much larger clone, so it may be a read error. This chain links TRBV20-1 with TRBJ1-3; no definite D call. The CDR3 has 12 amino acids. Per the germline V gene, CDR1 is DFQATT and CDR2 is SNEGSKA (reference sequence). The CDR3, as DNA: TGCAGTGTTAGAATGTCTGGAAACACCATATATTTT. Protein product: CSVRMSGNTIYF.

The chain combines TRBV11-3 with TRBJ2-5; D gene ambiguous. Germline V gene lookup returns CDR1 SGHNT and CDR2 YENEEA. Trimming left V 1 base short and J 7 bases short, with 10 bases between. The CDR3 covers 13 residues. CDR3 sequence (DNA): TGTGCCAGCAGCTTAGGGATGAAGGGGACCCAGTACTTC. Translated, it gives CASSLGMKGTQYF.

This clonotype was found many times. The chain couples TRBV2 to TRBJ1-4, with 7 bases fitting TRBD1. The germline V gene encodes CDR1 SNHLY and CDR2 FYNNEI. V lost 4 bases to trimming and J lost 4 bases; unmatched junction nucleotides: 6. The length of the CDR3 is 15 residues. The CDR3 DNA reads as TGTGCCAGCAGTGTCCTGGGACAGAATAATGAAAAACTGTTTTTT. It specifies CASSVLGQNNEKLFF.

The chain combines TRBV5-5 with TRBJ2-7; TRBD1 is a possible D gene (6 bases). Trimming shortened V by 4 bases and J by 6 bases, and 14 bases separated the two germline ends. The germline V gene encodes CDR1 SGHKS and CDR2 YYEKEE (reference sequence). CDR3 length equals 13 residues. The CDR3 DNA is TGTGCCAGCAGCAAGTTACAGGGTCCCGAGCAGTACTTC. It encodes CASSKLQGPEQYF.

The J gene is TRBJ2-7, the V gene TRBV15; D may be TRBD1 or TRBD2 (6 bases each). The germline gives CDR1 LNHNV, CDR2 YYDKDF (reference sequence). This CDR3 contains 15 residues. Trimming shortened V by 0 bases and J by 2 bases, and 11 bases separated the two germline ends. The CDR3 protein is CATSRERGPPYEQYF. The CDR3 region has the DNA TGTGCCACCAGCAGAGAACGGGGGCCTCCCTACGAGCAGTACTTC.

This clonotype was counted a few times. The CDR3 here is CASSPGLAGGLNTGELFF. The CDR3 DNA follows: TGTGCCAGCAGCCCCGGACTAGCGGGAGGCCTAAACACCGGGGAGCTGTTTTTT. V gene TRBV7-2 combines with J gene TRBJ2-2; TRBD2 matches 14 bases. Germline CDR1 and CDR2: SGHTA and FQGNSA. CDR3 length equals 18 residues. V gave up 5 bases and J gave up 2 bases; unmatched junction bases: 7.